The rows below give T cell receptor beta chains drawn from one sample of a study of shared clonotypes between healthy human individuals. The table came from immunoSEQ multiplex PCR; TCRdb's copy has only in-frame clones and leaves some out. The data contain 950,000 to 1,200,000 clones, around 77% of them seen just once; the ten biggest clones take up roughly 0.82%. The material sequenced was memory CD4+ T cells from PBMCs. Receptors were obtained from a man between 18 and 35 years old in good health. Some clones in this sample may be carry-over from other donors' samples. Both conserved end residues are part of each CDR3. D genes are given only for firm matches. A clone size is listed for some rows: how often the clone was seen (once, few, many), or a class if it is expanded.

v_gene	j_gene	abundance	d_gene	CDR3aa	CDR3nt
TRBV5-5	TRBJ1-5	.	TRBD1	CARQGAYYGGNQPQHF	TGTGCCAGACAGGGGGCATATTACGGTGGCAATCAGCCCCAGCATTTT
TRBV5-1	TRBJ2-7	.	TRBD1	CASSSGQGAHEQYF	TGCGCCAGCAGCTCGGGACAGGGGGCCCACGAGCAGTACTTC
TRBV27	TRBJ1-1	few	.	CASSFGADRQAFF	TGTGCCAGCAGTTTTGGGGCAGATAGACAAGCTTTCTTT
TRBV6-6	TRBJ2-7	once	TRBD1	CASSVDRGYYEQYF	TGTGCCAGCAGTGTGGACAGGGGATACTACGAGCAGTACTTC
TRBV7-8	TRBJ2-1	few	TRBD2	CASSSGLVAYNEQFF	TGTGCCAGCAGCTCAGGACTAGTAGCCTACAATGAGCAGTTCTTC
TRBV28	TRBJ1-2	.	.	CASSSYGYTF	TGTGCCAGCAGCAGCTATGGCTACACCTTC
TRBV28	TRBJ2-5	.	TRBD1	CASSLPLGQGGETQYF	TGTGCCAGCAGTTTACCTCTTGGACAGGGTGGAGAGACCCAGTACTTC
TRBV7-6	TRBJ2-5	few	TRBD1	CASSSWDRPQETQYF	TGTGCCAGCAGCTCTTGGGACAGGCCCCAAGAGACCCAGTACTTC
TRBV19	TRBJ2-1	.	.	CASSTRLEGGQFF	TGTGCCAGTAGTACACGACTAGAGGGGGGGCAGTTCTTC
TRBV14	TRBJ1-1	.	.	CASSPRLRGEAFF	TGTGCCAGCAGCCCCAGGCTTCGGGGTGAAGCTTTCTTT